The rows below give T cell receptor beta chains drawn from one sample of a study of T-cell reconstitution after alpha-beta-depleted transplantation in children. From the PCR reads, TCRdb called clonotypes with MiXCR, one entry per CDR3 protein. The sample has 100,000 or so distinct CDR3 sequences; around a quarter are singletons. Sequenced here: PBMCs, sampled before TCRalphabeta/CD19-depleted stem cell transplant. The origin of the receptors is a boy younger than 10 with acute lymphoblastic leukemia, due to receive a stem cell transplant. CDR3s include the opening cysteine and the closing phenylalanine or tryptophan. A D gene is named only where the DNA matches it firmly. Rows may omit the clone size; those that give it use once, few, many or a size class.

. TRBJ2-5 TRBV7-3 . CASSPDRLGETQYF TGTGCCAGCAGCCCCGACAGGCTAGGGGAGACCCAGTACTTC
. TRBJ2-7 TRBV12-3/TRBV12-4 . CASSLVSSYEQYF TGTGCCAGCAGTTTAGTTTCCTCCTACGAGCAGTACTTC
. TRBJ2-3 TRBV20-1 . CSADRFLASWLDTQYF TGCAGTGCTGACCGTTTCCTAGCGTCCTGGTTAGATACGCAGTATTTT
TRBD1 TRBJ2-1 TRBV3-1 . CASSQPGQNNEQFF TGTGCCAGCAGCCAACCGGGACAGAACAATGAGCAGTTCTTC
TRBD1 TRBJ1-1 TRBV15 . CATQQGAPNTEAFF TGTGCCACCCAACAGGGGGCTCCGAACACTGAAGCTTTCTTT
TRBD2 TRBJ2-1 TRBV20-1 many CSAEGLAGRSYNEQFF TGCAGTGCTGAGGGACTAGCGGGCCGATCCTACAATGAGCAGTTCTTC
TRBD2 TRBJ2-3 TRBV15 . CATSRGGSTDTQYF TGTGCCACCTCACGGGGGGGGTCCACAGATACGCAGTATTTT
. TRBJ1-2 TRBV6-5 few CASRRQGSGYTF TGTGCCAGCAGAAGACAAGGGAGTGGCTACACCTTC
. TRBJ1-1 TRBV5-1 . CASSLAAEGGRAFF TGCGCCAGCAGCTTGGCCGCGGAGGGTGGTCGAGCTTTCTTT
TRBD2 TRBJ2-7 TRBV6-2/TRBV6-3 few CASSPGTSGSYEQYF TGTGCCAGCAGTCCCGGGACTAGCGGATCCTACGAGCAGTACTTC
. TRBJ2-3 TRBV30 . CAWSRTSHTDTQYF TGTGCCTGGAGCAGAACTTCCCACACAGATACGCAGTATTTT
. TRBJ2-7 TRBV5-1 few CASSSRQNSYEQYF TGCGCCAGCAGCTCGCGACAGAATTCCTACGAGCAGTACTTC
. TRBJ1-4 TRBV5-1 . CASSSGAANEKLFF TGCGCCAGCAGCTCAGGGGCGGCTAATGAAAAACTGTTTTTT
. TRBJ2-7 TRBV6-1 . CASGADSSYEQYF TGTGCCAGCGGGGCGGACAGCTCCTACGAGCAGTACTTC
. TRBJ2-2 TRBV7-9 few CASRLVGTGELFF TGTGCCAGCAGACTCGTTGGGACCGGGGAGCTGTTTTTT
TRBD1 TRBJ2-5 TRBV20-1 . CSAWDRGWGETQYF TGCAGTGCTTGGGACAGGGGATGGGGAGAGACCCAGTACTTC
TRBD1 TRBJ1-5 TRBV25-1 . CASSVQGATQPQHF TGTGCCAGCAGTGTACAGGGGGCGACTCAGCCCCAGCATTTT
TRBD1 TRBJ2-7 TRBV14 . CASSQDRIPGGPLYEQYF TGTGCCAGCAGCCAAGATCGAATTCCAGGGGGCCCTCTCTACGAGCAGTACTTC
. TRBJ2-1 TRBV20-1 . CSAVGGYNEQFF TGCAGTGCGGTGGGTGGCTACAATGAGCAGTTCTTC
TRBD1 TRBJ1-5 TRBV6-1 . CASSPRTGGTNQPQHF TGTGCCAGCAGTCCGCGGACAGGCGGAACCAATCAGCCCCAGCATTTT
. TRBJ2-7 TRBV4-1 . CASSQVPAEDEQYF TGCGCCAGCAGCCAAGTGCCAGCGGAGGACGAGCAGTACTTC
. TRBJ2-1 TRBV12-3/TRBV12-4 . CASSLRSSVLGNEQFF TGTGCCAGCAGTTTGAGAAGTAGCGTACTGGGCAATGAGCAGTTCTTC
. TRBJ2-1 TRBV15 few CATSRDLSLEQFF TGTGCCACCAGCAGAGATCTCTCGTTGGAGCAGTTCTTC
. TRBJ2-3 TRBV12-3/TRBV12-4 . CASSWRRGRGDTQYF TGTGCCAGCAGTTGGCGGAGGGGCCGGGGAGATACGCAGTATTTT
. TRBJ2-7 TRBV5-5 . CASSLRFAGRSSYEQYF TGTGCCAGCAGCTTGAGGTTTGCAGGTCGCAGCTCCTACGAGCAGTACTTC
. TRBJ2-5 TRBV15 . CATSRDQGGQETQYF TGTGCCACCAGCAGAGATCAGGGCGGGCAAGAGACCCAGTACTTC
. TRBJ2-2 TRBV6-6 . CASGDNTGELFF TGTGCCAGCGGGGACAACACCGGGGAGCTGTTTTTT
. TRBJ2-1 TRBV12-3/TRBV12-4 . CASSSTRGNEQFF TGTGCCAGCAGTTCGACTAGAGGCAATGAGCAGTTCTTC
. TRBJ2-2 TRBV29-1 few CSVEDTQGGSGELFF TGCAGCGTTGAAGACACCCAGGGGGGGTCCGGGGAGCTGTTTTTT
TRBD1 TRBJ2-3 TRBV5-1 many CASSSLETGLHDTQYF TGCGCCAGCAGCTCCCTCGAGACAGGGTTACACGATACGCAGTATTTT
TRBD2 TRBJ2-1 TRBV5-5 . CASIPGLAGYNEQFF TGTGCCAGCATCCCGGGACTAGCGGGTTACAATGAGCAGTTCTTC
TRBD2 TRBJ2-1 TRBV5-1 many CASSKELAGYNEQFF TGCGCCAGCAGCAAGGAACTAGCGGGGTACAATGAGCAGTTCTTC
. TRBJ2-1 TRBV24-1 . CATSDAARRNSYNEQFF TGTGCCACCAGTGACGCCGCGAGGAGGAACTCCTACAATGAGCAGTTCTTC
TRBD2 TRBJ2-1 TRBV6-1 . CASTEPASGYNEQFF TGTGCCAGCACCGAGCCGGCTAGCGGCTACAATGAGCAGTTCTTC
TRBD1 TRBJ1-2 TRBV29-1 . CSVGGARGRDYGYTF TGCAGCGTTGGAGGGGCCAGGGGGCGGGACTATGGCTACACCTTC
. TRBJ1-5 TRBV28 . CASSLRQGFRPQHF TGTGCCAGCAGTCTCCGGCAGGGTTTTCGTCCCCAGCATTTT
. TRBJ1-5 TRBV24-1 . CATSGGNGTPKNQPQHF TGTGCCACCAGTGGGGGAAACGGGACACCGAAGAATCAGCCCCAGCATTTT
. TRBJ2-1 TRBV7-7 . CASSLGRLVGMNEQFF TGTGCCAGCAGCTTAGGGCGGCTAGTCGGGATGAATGAGCAGTTCTTC
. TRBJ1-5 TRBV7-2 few CASSSYNQPQHF TGTGCCAGCAGCTCCTATAATCAGCCCCAGCATTTT
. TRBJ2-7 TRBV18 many CASSPAQGFHEQYF TGTGCCAGCTCACCAGCCCAGGGGTTCCACGAGCAGTACTTC
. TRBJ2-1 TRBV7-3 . CASSLIGPVLGWSEQFF TGTGCCAGCAGCTTAATAGGACCGGTTTTGGGGTGGAGTGAGCAGTTCTTC
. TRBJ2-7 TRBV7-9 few CASSHTGSLAYEQYF TGTGCCAGCAGCCATACAGGGTCCCTAGCCTACGAGCAGTACTTC